A selection of T cell receptor beta chains follows, all from one sample in a study of blood T cells in healthy people across ages. TCRdb re-analysed the 5' RACE reads in MiXCR, keeping a single row per CDR3 protein. The sample includes 380,000 or so distinct CDR3 sequences, more than 45% of them seen just once. Sequences were obtained from blood. The source is a man aged 60-69 years in good health. Both conserved end residues are part of each CDR3. D genes are given only for firm matches. Clone size is shown for a subset of rows, as once, few, many or a class of expanded clone.

D gene	V gene	J gene	clone size	CDR3 protein	CDR3 DNA
-	TRBV2	TRBJ2-2	-	CASSESGRGAGELFF	TGTGCCAGCAGTGAGTCCGGGAGAGGTGCCGGGGAGCTGTTTTTT
TRBD1	TRBV7-2	TRBJ2-7	few	CASSAGQGALGQYF	TGTGCCAGCAGCGCGGGACAGGGGGCGTTGGGGCAGTACTTC
TRBD1	TRBV6-6	TRBJ2-7	-	CASRPAGTVFEQYF	TGTGCCAGCAGGCCCGCCGGGACAGTCTTCGAGCAGTACTTC
-	TRBV20-1	TRBJ1-1	-	CSASKGKVEEAFF	TGCAGTGCTAGTAAGGGGAAGGTGGAAGAAGCTTTCTTT
-	TRBV5-1	TRBJ2-1	few	CASSSAYNEQFF	TGCGCCAGCAGCTCGGCGTACAATGAGCAGTTCTTC
-	TRBV6-5	TRBJ1-2	-	CASSYSGRGTNYGYTF	TGTGCCAGCAGTTATTCAGGCAGGGGCACTAACTATGGCTACACCTTC
-	TRBV29-1	TRBJ1-2	-	CSVEDVRTVGYGYTF	TGCAGCGTTGAAGATGTTCGAACAGTAGGCTATGGCTACACCTTC
-	TRBV3-1	TRBJ1-2	-	CASSQGTASKGYTF	TGTGCCAGCAGCCAAGGGACAGCTTCTAAGGGCTACACCTTC
TRBD2	TRBV7-9	TRBJ2-3	many	CASLAGGSTDTQYF	TGTGCCAGCCTAGCGGGAGGGTCCACAGATACGCAGTATTTT
-	TRBV7-8	TRBJ1-1	-	CASSPRGRGAEAFF	TGTGCCAGCAGCCCTCGGGGGAGAGGGGCTGAAGCTTTCTTT
-	TRBV5-1	TRBJ2-7	-	CASSLARVGGEQYF	TGCGCCAGCAGCTTGGCCAGGGTAGGAGGCGAGCAGTACTTC
TRBD2	TRBV20-1	TRBJ2-1	-	CSAGDPRGGSYNEQFF	TGCAGTGCTGGAGATCCCCGGGGGGGCTCCTACAATGAGCAGTTCTTC
TRBD2	TRBV5-6	TRBJ2-5	-	CASSLLPTSDEQYF	TGTGCCAGCAGCCTCCTGCCCACTAGCGATGAGCAGTACTTC
-	TRBV3-1	TRBJ1-6	-	CASSQGQGNSPLHF	TGTGCCAGCAGCCAGGGACAAGGAAATTCACCCCTCCACTTT
-	TRBV15	TRBJ1-1	-	CATSRERKDTEAFF	TGTGCCACCAGCAGAGAGAGGAAGGACACTGAAGCTTTCTTT